The 27 T cell receptor beta chains below all came from one sample that was sequenced in a study of T cell responses to AZD1222 COVID-19 vaccine. TCRdb's copy holds only in-frame clones and misses some; the assay was immunoSEQ multiplex PCR. The data show some 150,000 clones, 90% seen once. The sample in question was peripheral blood, obtained on day 0 of AZD1222 vaccination. The origin of the receptors is an adult in good health.

The CDR3 DNA reads TGTGCCAGCAGTTTAAGCGGGACAGGCCGTCGGCAGCCCCAGCATTTT. As protein: CASSLSGTGRRQPQHF. The chain is built from TRBV7-9 and TRBJ1-5; 8 bases fit TRBD1. J lost 7 bases, V lost 6 bases, and 14 bases had no gene match. There are 16 residues in the CDR3. Germline V gene sequence: CDR1 SEHNR, CDR2 FQNEAQ (reference sequence).

The V and J genes are TRBV9 and TRBJ2-1; 8 bases line up with TRBD2. The CDR3 is 13 residues long. V lost 7 bases to trimming and J lost 0 bases; unmatched junction nucleotides: 0. From germline, CDR1 is SGDLS and CDR2 YYNGEE. The CDR3 DNA follows: TGTGCCAGCGGGACTAGCTCCTACAATGAGCAGTTCTTC. Translating gives CASGTSSYNEQFF.

This chain links TRBV4-2 with TRBJ1-1; D gene unclear. The germline V gene encodes CDR1 LGHNA and CDR2 YNFKEQ. V lost 0 bases and J lost 5, with 7 bases in between. This CDR3 has 13 residues. CDR3 sequence: CASSQDRGTEAFF. CDR3 nucleotide sequence: TGTGCCAGCAGCCAAGATCGGGGAACTGAAGCTTTCTTT.

This clone appeared a single time. The V gene is TRBV5-1, the J gene TRBJ1-4; 11 nucleotides match TRBD1. Germline V gene sequence: CDR1 SGHRS, CDR2 YFSETQ. The V segment lost 7 bases and the J segment 5 bases; nucleotides outside the gene matches: 4. The CDR3 extends over 14 amino acids. The CDR3 DNA reads as TGCGCCAGCGGGAGGACAGGGGGCAATGAAAAACTGTTTTTT. Its protein is CASGRTGGNEKLFF.

J is TRBJ1-6 and V is TRBV7-8; TRBD1 matches at 9 bases. The CDR3 runs 16 residues. Germline lookup yields CDR1 SGHVS and CDR2 FQNEAQ. The V and J ends lost 5 bases and 10 bases, in that order; junction bases with no gene match: 12. The CDR3 bases are TGTGCCAGCAGCCCCCGCCAGACAGGGGGTGGCTCACCCCTCCACTTT. Translating it yields CASSPRQTGGGSPLHF. The whole variable domain, remainder taken from reference TRBV7-8 and TRBJ1-6, is GAGVSQSPRYKVAKRGQDVALRCDPISGHVSLFWYQQALGQGPEFLTYFQNEAQLDKSGLPSDRFFAERPEGSVSTLKIQRTQQEDSAVYLCASSPRQTGGGSPLHFGNGTRLTVT.

This clone was found a few times. J is TRBJ2-1 and V is TRBV3-1 (or the pseudogene TRBV3-2), with 10 bases fitting TRBD2. Germline CDR1 LGHDT, CDR2 YNNKEL (reference sequence). V shed 1 base and J 4 bases; nucleotides not matched to a gene: 4. The CDR3 has 16 residues. The CDR3 sequence: CASSQASSGRYNEQFF. DNA of the CDR3: TGTGCCAGCAGCCAAGCATCTAGCGGGAGATACAATGAGCAGTTCTTC.

This clone has just one count. This chain uses TRBV6-2 or TRBV6-3 with TRBJ2-1, with 11 positions matching TRBD2. The CDR3 consists of 16 residues. V dropped 4 bases and J dropped 6; count of bases not matched to a gene: 8. Germline values: CDR1 MNHEY, CDR2 SVGEGT. For the CDR3, the DNA is TGTGCCAGCAGTTCCTTGACTAGCGGGGTGATCAATGAGCAGTTCTTC. The encoded protein is CASSSLTSGVINEQFF.

This clone came up once. J is TRBJ2-7 and V is TRBV10-2; D perhaps matches TRBD1 (5 bases). The length of the CDR3 is 13 residues. V lost 2 bases and J lost 4, with 9 bases in between. Germline lookup yields CDR1 WSHSY and CDR2 SAAADI. In nucleotides, the CDR3 is TGCGCCAGCAGTGAGCAGCAGGGTTACGAGCAGTACTTC. Amino acid sequence: CASSEQQGYEQYF.

This clone has more than one count but fewer than ten. V is TRBV20-1 and J is TRBJ2-2; TRBD2 matches at 7 bases. The CDR3 is 15 amino acids. J gave up 2 bases and V 3 bases, and 6 bases lay outside the gene matches. Germline CDR1 is DFQATT and CDR2 is SNEGSKA (reference sequence). The CDR3 nucleotides read TGCAGTGCTAGTAACGCGGGAGTTAACACCGGGGAGCTGTTTTTT. Protein: CSASNAGVNTGELFF.

This chain joins TRBV9 and TRBJ1-1; D ambiguous. The germline gives CDR1 SGDLS, CDR2 YYNGEE. This CDR3 region has 14 residues. Deletions cut 0 bases from V and 1 base from J, with 7 bases between. The CDR3 DNA is TGTGCCAGCAGCGTAGCTCTCGCGAACACTGAAGCTTTCTTT. Protein sequence: CASSVALANTEAFF.

V and J are TRBV18 and TRBJ2-7; 8 bases agree with TRBD1. Per the germline V gene, CDR1 is KGHSH and CDR2 is LQKENI. This CDR3 contains 17 residues. V gave up 2 bases and J gave up 1 base; unmatched junction bases: 10. DNA for the CDR3: TGTGCCAGCTCACCAAATCGGGGGACAGGCGGTTCCTACGAGCAGTACTTC. This sequence encodes CASSPNRGTGGSYEQYF.

The chain is built from TRBV5-6 and TRBJ2-1; TRBD2 might be the D (6 bases). The CDR3 extends over 12 amino acids. Germline V gives CDR1 SGHDT, CDR2 YYEEEE. V was trimmed by 10 bases and J by 7 bases, leaving 15 bases between them. The CDR3 protein is CAVGTGVNEQFF. CDR3 coding DNA: TGTGCCGTCGGGACGGGAGTTAATGAGCAGTTCTTC.

The chain has TRBV10-3 and TRBJ1-1; maybe TRBD1 (5 bases). V lost 4 bases, J lost 0 bases, and 9 bases lay in between. The CDR3 sequence is 14 residues long. The V gene's germline CDR1 is ENHRY and CDR2 SYGVKD. CDR3 bases: TGTGCCATCAGTGTGAAGGGGATGAACACTGAAGCTTTCTTT. Translated: CAISVKGMNTEAFF.

The gene calls are TRBV15 and TRBJ1-5; D not resolved. The V and J ends lost 0 bases and 0 bases respectively, with 9 bases between them. The germline V gene has CDR1 LNHNV and CDR2 YYDKDF (reference sequence). This CDR3 contains 16 residues. CDR3 protein: CATSREGVYSNQPQHF. In nucleotides, the CDR3 is TGTGCCACCAGCAGAGAGGGAGTCTATAGCAATCAGCCCCAGCATTTT.

The chain combines TRBV28 with TRBJ1-2; TRBD1 matches 7 bases. Losses at the gene ends were 8 bases for V and 4 bases for J; bases not matched to a gene: 10. Germline loops: CDR1 MDHEN, CDR2 SYDVKM. The CDR3 loop spans 14 amino acids. In DNA form, the CDR3 reads TGTGCCAGCGCCGCACCGGGACAGATCTATGGCTACACCTTC. Translated: CASAAPGQIYGYTF.

The chain employs TRBV27 and TRBJ2-7; D might be TRBD1 or TRBD2, each matching 5 bases. The ends were cut back, 7 bases at V and 7 bases at J, with 23 bases in the middle. The germline CDR1 and CDR2 sequences are MNHEY and SMNVEV (reference sequence). The CDR3 has 15 residues. CDR3 nucleotide sequence: TGTGCCAGCACCTCCTTGTGGGGACCCCCAGATGAGCAGTACTTC. Translated: CASTSLWGPPDEQYF.

The chain links TRBV4-2 to TRBJ1-2; TRBD1 aligns across 10 bases. J lost 0 bases, V lost 1 base, and 2 bases had no gene match. There are 16 residues in the CDR3. The germline gives CDR1 LGHNA, CDR2 YNFKEQ. CDR3 sequence: CASSQVGQGANYGYTF. The CDR3 DNA reads as TGTGCCAGCAGCCAAGTTGGACAGGGGGCTAACTATGGCTACACCTTC.

The rearrangement links TRBV27 to TRBJ1-6; no firm D call. Germline V gives CDR1 MNHEY, CDR2 SMNVEV (reference sequence). CDR3 length: 15 residues. Trimming shortened V by 6 bases and J by 0 bases, and 9 bases separated the two germline ends. The CDR3 DNA sequence: TGTGCCAGCAGACCGTTGGGCTCCTATAATTCACCCCTCCACTTT. Amino acid sequence: CASRPLGSYNSPLHF.

The chain recombines TRBV6-2 or TRBV6-3 with TRBJ1-3, with D tentatively TRBD1 (5 bases). The CDR3 is 15 residues long. The V gene lost 5 bases and the J gene lost 0 bases, with 11 bases spanning the gap. Germline V CDR1 and CDR2: MNHEY, SVGEGT. CDR3 DNA: TGTGCCAGCAGTAGGGACCGCAGCTCTGGAAACACCATATATTTT. Its protein is CASSRDRSSGNTIYF.

The chain joins TRBV24-1 to TRBJ2-7; 9 bases align to TRBD1. In germline, CDR1 is KGHDR, CDR2 SFDVKD. CDR3 length: 18 amino acids. The V segment lost 3 bases and the J segment 0 bases; nucleotides outside the gene matches: 11. The CDR3 loop is CATSDKRIRTGVSYEQYF. The CDR3 DNA sequence: TGTGCCACCAGTGATAAGAGAATCAGGACAGGGGTCTCCTACGAGCAGTACTTC.

V and J are TRBV4-1 and TRBJ2-3; 10 bases line up with TRBD2. V lost 2 bases to trimming and J lost 3 bases; unmatched junction nucleotides: 5. From germline, CDR1 is MGHRA and CDR2 YSYEKL. The CDR3 is 16 amino acids. In nucleotides, the CDR3 is TGCGCCAGCAGCCAACTAGCGGGAGTTAGAACAGATACGCAGTATTTT. It specifies CASSQLAGVRTDTQYF.

This clone was counted between two and nine times. This rearrangement joins TRBV28 to TRBJ1-1; D gene ambiguous. The CDR3 is made up of 13 amino acids. V gave up 4 bases and J gave up 0 bases, with 6 bases separating them. CDR1 is MDHEN and CDR2 is SYDVKM in the germline V gene. CDR3 protein: CASSYSMNTEAFF. The CDR3 nucleotides are TGTGCCAGCAGTTACTCGATGAACACTGAAGCTTTCTTT.

The genes are TRBV3-1 (or the pseudogene TRBV3-2) and TRBJ2-5, with D tentatively TRBD2 (6 bases). The germline V gene has CDR1 LGHDT and CDR2 YNNKEL (reference sequence). V dropped 2 bases and J dropped 4 bases, with 23 bases sitting between them. The length of the CDR3 is 18 residues. The CDR3 sequence is CASSQSPTLGGVLETQYF. Here the CDR3 DNA reads TGTGCCAGCAGCCAAAGCCCTACTTTGGGGGGAGTTCTAGAGACCCAGTACTTC.

The V and J genes are TRBV20-1 and TRBJ2-7; no reliable D call. The germline gives CDR1 DFQATT, CDR2 SNEGSKA (reference sequence). The germline V and J ends were trimmed by 0 bases and 5 bases, with 5 bases remaining between them. The CDR3 is 11 residues long. CDR3 amino acids: CSAREPDEQYF. As DNA, the CDR3 is TGCAGTGCTAGAGAACCGGACGAGCAGTACTTC.

J is TRBJ2-3 and V is TRBV1. TRBV1 corresponds to a pseudogene. The CDR3 totals 15 residues. This CDR3 reads CTSSFKPPDTDTQYF. In nucleotides, the CDR3 is TGCACCAGCAGCTTTAAGCCCCCAGACACAGATACGCAGTATTTT.

This rearrangement joins TRBV18 to TRBJ1-3, with TRBD1 identical over 7 bases. The germline CDR1 and CDR2 sequences are KGHSH and LQKENI. Trimming at V came to 4 bases and at J to 5 bases, leaving 8 bases not matched to a gene. The CDR3 length is 15 residues. CDR3 sequence (DNA): TGTGCCAGCTCACACATCACAGGGGAGAGAAACACCATATATTTT. Its translation is CASSHITGERNTIYF.

The CDR3 spells CSVVDRGETQYF. The CDR3 DNA sequence: TGCAGCGTCGTGGACAGGGGAGAGACCCAGTACTTC. This chain links TRBV29-1 with TRBJ2-5; 9 nucleotides agree with TRBD1. There are 12 residues in the CDR3. Germline V lookup: CDR1 SQVTM, CDR2 ANQGSEA. J was trimmed by 4 bases and V by 6 bases; bases with no gene match: 3.